Following are 5 T cell receptor beta chains from one sample sequenced in a study of blood T cell repertoires in COVID-19. Clones were read by immunoSEQ multiplex PCR, and TCRdb kept only the in-frame ones, dropping some. The data show some 60,000 clones, around 84% seen once. The sequencing sample was made of peripheral blood. Receptors originate from a human donor with active COVID-19. The donor label of this sample is uncertain.

The rearrangement joins TRBV5-4 to TRBJ2-7, with 9 positions matching TRBD1. This CDR3 is built from 16 residues. The V gene end was trimmed by 0 bases and the J gene end by 4 bases; junction bases not matched to a gene: 8. Germline V gene data show CDR1 as SGHNT and CDR2 as YYREEE (reference sequence). The CDR3 DNA sequence: TGTGCCAGCAGCTTGGGTGGGGGACAGGGTCCATACGAGCAGTACTTC. This translates into CASSLGGGQGPYEQYF.

This clone turned up a few times. V usage is TRBV6-6 and J usage is TRBJ1-5; D uncertain. V was trimmed by 7 bases and J by 2 bases, leaving 12 bases between them. CDR1 MNHNY and CDR2 SVGAGI come from the germline V gene (reference sequence). This CDR3 comprises 14 residues. In DNA form, the CDR3 reads TGTGCCAGCAATGGGCAGGTTGGCAATCAGCCCCAGCATTTT. This codes for CASNGQVGNQPQHF.

The rearrangement uses TRBV4-3 and TRBJ1-2; no firm D call. The CDR3 has 18 residues. The germline gives CDR1 LGHNA, CDR2 YSLEER. The ends were cut back, 0 bases at V and 0 bases at J, with 17 bases in the middle. The CDR3 sequence is CASSQDREAFVANYGYTF. The CDR3 nucleotides are TGCGCCAGCAGCCAAGATAGGGAGGCCTTTGTAGCTAACTATGGCTACACCTTC.

This chain links TRBV5-8 with TRBJ2-5, with 7 bases aligning to TRBD1. Germline values: CDR1 SGHTS, CDR2 YDEGEE. V lost 10 bases to trimming and J lost 2 bases; unmatched junction nucleotides: 11. The CDR3 has 14 residues. CDR3 in DNA: TGTGCCTCAGGGGGATGGGAGAGGCAAGAGACCCAGTACTTC. Its translation: CASGGWERQETQYF.

The chain employs TRBV6-5 and TRBJ1-6; D gene unclear. This CDR3 contains 15 residues. Germline V CDR1 and CDR2: MNHEY, SVGAGI. V was pared by 2 bases and J by 0 bases, with 5 bases between. The CDR3 nucleotides read TGTGCCAGCAGTTACGAGAACTCCTATAATTCACCCCTCCACTTT. Translating it yields CASSYENSYNSPLHF.